This is a list of T cell receptor beta chains from one sample in a study of blood T cell repertoires in COVID-19. This table comes from immunoSEQ multiplex PCR, and its TCRdb copy is limited to in-frame clones, with some not included. The sample gives roughly 380,000 clones, around 91% of which show up once; 1.5% to 1.8% is in the top ten. Material for sequencing was peripheral blood. All receptors derive from a woman in her thirties or forties with COVID-19, enrolled during active disease. The CDR3 runs from the conserved cysteine through the conserved F or W.

J gene: TRBJ2-3
V gene: TRBV7-2
CDR3 protein: CASSLDGSTDTQYF

J gene: TRBJ2-1
V gene: TRBV19
CDR3 protein: CASSVRTSALENEQFF

J gene: TRBJ2-2
V gene: TRBV7-2
CDR3 protein: CASSAQGARNTGELFF

J gene: TRBJ1-4
V gene: TRBV9
CDR3 protein: CASSVQGGAGNEKLFF

J gene: TRBJ2-3
V gene: TRBV6-2/TRBV6-3
CDR3 protein: CASNPRLAGTDTQYF

J gene: TRBJ2-2
V gene: TRBV13
CDR3 protein: CASSLSGRRDTGELFF

J gene: TRBJ1-3
V gene: TRBV15
CDR3 protein: CATSRDRSAGNTIYF

J gene: TRBJ2-5
V gene: TRBV6-5
CDR3 protein: CASRYLAGVRETQYF

J gene: TRBJ2-3
V gene: TRBV30
CDR3 protein: CAWSAFLALTSTDTQYF

J gene: TRBJ2-2
V gene: TRBV7-3
CDR3 protein: CASSLVQGLTGELFF

J gene: TRBJ2-4
V gene: TRBV28
CDR3 protein: CASGQGGNIQYF

J gene: TRBJ1-2
V gene: TRBV5-4
CDR3 protein: CASSLGDRINYGYTF

J gene: TRBJ1-2
V gene: TRBV5-5
CDR3 protein: CASSHTADNYGYTF

J gene: TRBJ2-7
V gene: TRBV7-9
CDR3 protein: CASSRGYEQYF

J gene: TRBJ2-1
V gene: TRBV7-6
CDR3 protein: CASSPSGLAYNEQFF

J gene: TRBJ1-1
V gene: TRBV12-5
CDR3 protein: CASGLVLPIRRVNTEAFF

J gene: TRBJ1-2
V gene: TRBV9
CDR3 protein: CASSLTAHYGYTF

J gene: TRBJ2-1
V gene: TRBV5-1
CDR3 protein: CASSSRDRAYNEQFF

J gene: TRBJ2-1
V gene: TRBV10-3
CDR3 protein: CAISESTGEAEQFF

J gene: TRBJ2-4
V gene: TRBV27
CDR3 protein: CASSPPGVAKNIQYF

J gene: TRBJ2-7
V gene: TRBV10-3
CDR3 protein: CAISAAGQGSYEQYF

J gene: TRBJ1-1
V gene: TRBV6-5
CDR3 protein: CASRWLTGDTEAFF

J gene: TRBJ2-2
V gene: TRBV27
CDR3 protein: CATWTGTGELFF

J gene: TRBJ2-7
V gene: TRBV7-2
CDR3 protein: CASSLKVAGGGEQYF

J gene: TRBJ1-2
V gene: TRBV7-2
CDR3 protein: CASSPRRGQGGGYTF

J gene: TRBJ2-3
V gene: TRBV6-6
CDR3 protein: CASSPREGPADTQYF

J gene: TRBJ1-2
V gene: TRBV28
CDR3 protein: CASSPDSRLLARYTF

J gene: TRBJ1-1
V gene: TRBV7-9
CDR3 protein: CASSLVGAENTEAFF

J gene: TRBJ1-1
V gene: TRBV6-1
CDR3 protein: CASSLPGGNGEAFF

J gene: TRBJ1-2
V gene: TRBV5-8
CDR3 protein: CASSFEVGQPLHYGYTF

J gene: TRBJ1-1
V gene: TRBV9
CDR3 protein: CASSAREVTEAFF

J gene: TRBJ2-6
V gene: TRBV5-1
CDR3 protein: CASSRAPWDTQSSGANVLTF

J gene: TRBJ2-3
V gene: TRBV7-2
CDR3 protein: CASSRLTSGTDTQYF

J gene: TRBJ2-3
V gene: TRBV28
CDR3 protein: CASSLLVQKTDTQYF

J gene: TRBJ1-5
V gene: TRBV6-5
CDR3 protein: CASSPDRGNQPQHF

J gene: TRBJ2-3
V gene: TRBV19
CDR3 protein: CASSMSGTSTDTQYF

J gene: TRBJ2-6
V gene: TRBV27
CDR3 protein: CASSLLDLPGTGVGANVLTF

J gene: TRBJ1-1
V gene: TRBV30
CDR3 protein: CAWSSNAATEAFF

J gene: TRBJ2-3
V gene: TRBV29-1
CDR3 protein: CSVAHWGPGGDTQYF

J gene: TRBJ2-2
V gene: TRBV5-1
CDR3 protein: CASSLGQGSAGELFF

J gene: TRBJ1-1
V gene: TRBV5-6
CDR3 protein: CASSAGLNTEAFF

J gene: TRBJ1-5
V gene: TRBV4-2
CDR3 protein: CASSQDQGTGNQPQHF

J gene: TRBJ1-6
V gene: TRBV27
CDR3 protein: CASSLRGTGSFSPLHF

J gene: TRBJ1-3
V gene: TRBV2
CDR3 protein: CASSVYRQGLSGNTIYF

J gene: TRBJ1-6
V gene: TRBV2
CDR3 protein: CASRRWQGDNSPLHF

J gene: TRBJ1-1
V gene: TRBV10-3
CDR3 protein: CAIARDSNTEAFF

J gene: TRBJ1-2
V gene: TRBV14
CDR3 protein: CASSQDLSGPGDYGYTF

J gene: TRBJ1-1
V gene: TRBV14
CDR3 protein: CASSQVAGLTPTEAFF

J gene: TRBJ1-2
V gene: TRBV7-3
CDR3 protein: CASSLMGGETGIAYGYTF

J gene: TRBJ1-4
V gene: TRBV28
CDR3 protein: CASTNWAGNEKLFF

J gene: TRBJ2-1
V gene: TRBV9
CDR3 protein: CASSVDGPSYNEQFF

J gene: TRBJ1-2
V gene: TRBV2
CDR3 protein: CASREGRANYGYTF

J gene: TRBJ2-3
V gene: TRBV27
CDR3 protein: CASTKSGFRDTQYF

J gene: TRBJ1-1
V gene: TRBV7-2
CDR3 protein: CASSREVGRANTEAFF

J gene: TRBJ2-7
V gene: TRBV27
CDR3 protein: CASSLMGTGGRPYEQYF